These T cell receptor beta chains were read from a single sample in a study of shared clonotypes between healthy human individuals. Sequencing was performed with immunoSEQ multiplex PCR; in TCRdb, only in-frame clones are kept and a portion is missing. The sample consists of hundreds of thousands of clones, less than 85% of them appearing once. Sequencing was carried out using memory CD4+ T cells sorted from blood. The receptors stem from a woman aged 25 to 45 in good health. CDR3s include the opening cysteine and the closing phenylalanine or tryptophan. Fields, in order: V gene, clone size, J gene, D gene, CDR3 protein, CDR3 DNA. D genes are given only for firm matches. Rows give clone size only sometimes, using once, few, many, or a class for an expanded clone.

TRBV5-5	-	TRBJ1-4	-	CASRKTYTSEKLFF	TGTGCCAGCAGGAAGACATATACTAGCGAAAAACTGTTTTTT
TRBV2	-	TRBJ1-1	-	CATSVEGNTEAFF	TGTGCCACATCAGTTGAGGGAAACACTGAAGCTTTCTTT
TRBV30	-	TRBJ2-7	TRBD2	CAWSVRLAGGSYEQYF	TGTGCCTGGAGTGTACGGCTAGCGGGAGGCTCCTACGAGCAGTACTTC
TRBV28	-	TRBJ2-7	-	CASSLWQGYYEQYF	TGTGCCAGCAGTTTATGGCAGGGATACTACGAGCAGTACTTC
TRBV28	-	TRBJ2-3	TRBD1	CASSARQGFSSTDTQYF	TGTGCCAGCAGTGCGCGACAGGGATTTTCTTCCACAGATACGCAGTATTTT
TRBV18	-	TRBJ1-3	-	CASSPNTGNSGNTIYF	TGTGCCAGCTCACCAAATACAGGGAACTCTGGAAACACCATATATTTT
TRBV27	-	TRBJ2-1	-	CASSLSGFYNEQFF	TGTGCCAGCAGTTTATCGGGGTTCTACAATGAGCAGTTCTTC
TRBV11-2	-	TRBJ1-1	-	CASRVGLVGTEAFF	TGTGCCAGCAGGGTGGGTTTGGTTGGCACTGAAGCTTTCTTT
TRBV27	-	TRBJ2-2	-	CASRLTGPGELFF	TGTGCCAGCAGACTAACAGGGCCCGGGGAGCTGTTTTTT
TRBV4-2	few	TRBJ1-1	-	CASSQAGGGIGTEAFF	TGTGCCAGCAGCCAAGCGGGCGGGGGCATCGGCACTGAAGCTTTCTTT
TRBV15	few	TRBJ2-7	TRBD1	CATRGRDRGGGLYEQYF	TGTGCCACCAGAGGCAGGGACAGGGGCGGGGGCCTCTACGAGCAGTACTTC
TRBV23-1	-	TRBJ2-4	TRBD1	CASSPGTGEGEAKNIQYF	TGCGCCAGCAGTCCGGGGACAGGGGAAGGGGAAGCCAAAAACATTCAGTACTTC
TRBV6-1	-	TRBJ2-3	TRBD2	CASSGLTSGGTDTQYF	TGTGCCAGCAGTGGACTGACTAGCGGGGGCACAGATACGCAGTATTTT
TRBV6-6	-	TRBJ1-4	TRBD1	CASSPTGSNEKLFF	TGTGCCAGCAGTCCGACAGGGTCTAATGAAAAACTGTTTTTT
TRBV6-1	-	TRBJ1-2	TRBD1	CASETGKIPNYGYTF	TGTGCCAGCGAGACAGGGAAAATTCCTAACTATGGCTACACCTTC
TRBV6-5	many	TRBJ2-7	-	CASSYNHGEQYF	TGTGCCAGCAGTTACAACCATGGGGAGCAGTACTTC
TRBV19	once	TRBJ2-2	TRBD2	CASNPLGRYTGELFF	TGTGCCAGTAATCCCCTCGGGAGGTACACCGGGGAGCTGTTTTTT
TRBV14	-	TRBJ2-7	-	CASRRSGGMLYEQYF	TGTGCCAGCAGGAGATCTGGCGGGATGCTTTACGAGCAGTACTTC
TRBV2	-	TRBJ2-3	-	CASRLATDTQYF	TGTGCCAGCAGACTTGCCACAGATACGCAGTATTTT
TRBV10-3	-	TRBJ1-1	-	CAISDEGPNTEAFF	TGTGCCATCAGTGATGAGGGACCTAACACTGAAGCTTTCTTT
TRBV2	-	TRBJ2-3	TRBD2	CASSELAGATDTQYF	TGTGCCAGCAGTGAACTAGCGGGAGCCACAGATACGCAGTATTTT
TRBV10-2	-	TRBJ2-7	TRBD2	CASSESREVHEQYF	TGCGCCAGCAGTGAGTCACGGGAGGTCCACGAGCAGTACTTC
TRBV7-8	-	TRBJ2-3	TRBD2	CASSVYRLSGRDTQYF	TGTGCCAGCAGCGTCTATCGGTTAAGCGGGAGGGATACGCAGTATTTT
TRBV6-1	-	TRBJ1-2	-	CASSEGVTPRGYGYTF	TGTGCCAGCAGTGAAGGGGTGACACCCAGAGGCTATGGCTACACCTTC
TRBV7-9	-	TRBJ2-1	TRBD2	CASSLGIAGGSGDEQFF	TGTGCCAGCAGCTTAGGGATAGCGGGAGGTTCGGGCGATGAGCAGTTCTTC
TRBV5-1	-	TRBJ2-3	-	CASSLGGRADTQYF	TGCGCCAGCAGCTTGGGGGGGAGAGCAGATACGCAGTATTTT
TRBV5-1	-	TRBJ2-5	TRBD1	CASTQGDRDFETQYF	TGCGCCAGCACCCAGGGGGACAGGGACTTTGAGACCCAGTACTTC
TRBV6-6	-	TRBJ1-1	-	CASSPNGVEAFF	TGTGCCAGCAGCCCCAACGGGGTAGAAGCTTTCTTT
TRBV5-1	-	TRBJ2-7	TRBD1	CASTAGGDPYEQYF	TGCGCCAGCACGGCAGGGGGCGATCCCTACGAGCAGTACTTC
TRBV7-9	once	TRBJ1-2	-	CASTSTTGGYGYTF	TGTGCCAGCACTTCCACGACGGGGGGCTATGGCTACACCTTC
TRBV28	-	TRBJ2-5	TRBD1	CASSLDRVEIQYF	TGTGCCAGCAGTTTAGACAGGGTGGAGATCCAGTACTTC
TRBV20-1	-	TRBJ1-2	TRBD1	CRFQGARGYTF	TGCAGGTTCCAGGGGGCGCGGGGCTACACCTTC
TRBV6-1	few	TRBJ2-1	TRBD2	CASSSQAGGYNEQFF	TGTGCCAGCTCCTCTCAAGCGGGGGGGTACAATGAGCAGTTCTTC
TRBV14	-	TRBJ2-7	-	CASSQGVRGRSGEQYF	TGTGCCAGCAGCCAAGGAGTTCGGGGGAGGAGTGGCGAGCAGTACTTC
TRBV29-1	many	TRBJ2-5	TRBD2	CSARGGSGSETQYF	TGCAGCGCGCGGGGAGGGTCGGGTTCGGAGACCCAGTACTTC